The count of the clone carrying this T cell receptor (beta chain) is one. TCRdb keeps only in-frame clones here, not all; method: immunoSEQ multiplex PCR. The sample contains 150,000 to 200,000 clones, roughly 85% of which appear only once. From germline, CDR1 is MGHDK and CDR2 SYGVNS. The CDR3 is 12 amino acids. The sample belongs to a study of blood T cell repertoires in COVID-19. J is TRBJ1-2 and V is TRBV25-1; D perhaps matches TRBD1 (6 bases). Material: peripheral blood. The TCR comes from a woman aged 70-85 years with acute or convalescent COVID-19. CDR3: CAARQGFLGYTF. The CDR3 DNA is TGTGCAGCCCGGCAGGGGTTCTTGGGCTACACCTTC.